Below are 21 T cell receptor beta chains sequenced from a single sample in a study of blood T cell repertoires in COVID-19. Assay used: immunoSEQ multiplex PCR; TCRdb lists only in-frame clones, some missing. The sample lists 100,000 to 150,000 clones; around 81% were seen once. Sample: peripheral blood. All receptors come from a man between 40 and 49 years old with active or convalescent COVID-19.

The rearrangement joins TRBV10-1 to TRBJ2-7, with 10 bases identical to TRBD1. Trimming removed 2 bases from V and 6 bases from J; junction bases left unmatched: 7. The CDR3 loop spans 15 amino acids. From germline, CDR1 is WNHNN and CDR2 SYGVQD (reference sequence). The CDR3: CASSEPGQGFGEQYF. The CDR3 bases are TGCGCCAGCAGTGAGCCGGGACAGGGGTTTGGCGAGCAGTACTTC.

A few counts support this clone. The rearrangement links TRBV7-9 to TRBJ1-5; 7 nucleotides match TRBD1. Germline V gene lookup returns CDR1 SEHNR and CDR2 FQNEAQ (reference sequence). This CDR3 contains 14 residues. V shed 5 bases, J shed 3 bases, and the junction held 4 bases outside the gene matches. The CDR3 DNA is TGTGCCAGCAGCCCACAGGGGTCCAATCAGCCCCAGCATTTT. It specifies CASSPQGSNQPQHF.

This clone was detected a few times. This chain joins TRBV19 and TRBJ2-2, with TRBD1 as a possible D gene (6 bases). Trimming took 6 bases from V and 0 from J, leaving 11 bases between them. The CDR3 spans 15 residues. In germline, CDR1 is LNHDA, CDR2 SQIVND (reference sequence). CDR3 region: CASRRGHANTGELFF. CDR3 nucleotide sequence: TGTGCCAGTAGAAGGGGACACGCGAACACCGGGGAGCTGTTTTTT. Complete variable domain (other parts from reference TRBV19 and TRBJ2-2): DGGITQSPKYLFRKEGQNVTLSCEQNLNHDAMYWYRQDPGQGLRLIYYSQIVNDFQKGDIAEGYSVSREKKESFPLTVTSAQKNPTAFYLCASRRGHANTGELFFGEGSRLTVL.

The V call is TRBV4-3, the J call TRBJ2-7; 8 bases line up with TRBD2. Trimming at V came to 0 bases and at J to 3 bases, leaving 7 bases not matched to a gene. The germline V gene encodes CDR1 LGHNA and CDR2 YSLEER. The CDR3 sequence is 16 residues long. The CDR3 spells CASSQEIGGALYEQYF. The CDR3 region has the DNA TGCGCCAGCAGCCAAGAAATCGGGGGGGCCCTCTACGAGCAGTACTTC.

This rearrangement joins TRBV7-8 to TRBJ2-5; 9 nucleotides line up with TRBD1. Trimming at V came to 3 bases and at J to 4 bases, leaving 0 bases not matched to a gene. Germline V gives CDR1 SGHVS, CDR2 FQNEAQ. This CDR3 has 13 residues. The CDR3: CASSLDRGETQYF. DNA of the CDR3: TGTGCCAGCAGCTTGGACAGGGGAGAGACCCAGTACTTC. Full variable domain (rest looked up from reference TRBV7-8 and TRBJ2-5): GAGVSQSPRYKVAKRGQDVALRCDPISGHVSLFWYQQALGQGPEFLTYFQNEAQLDKSGLPSDRFFAERPEGSVSTLKIQRTQQEDSAVYLCASSLDRGETQYFGPGTRLLVL.

This sequence joins TRBV19 and TRBJ1-5; 12 nucleotides line up with TRBD1. This CDR3 has 16 residues. CDR1 is LNHDA and CDR2 is SQIVND in the germline V gene (reference sequence). V was clipped by 7 bases and J by 8 bases; unmatched bases: 12. The CDR3 here is CASTPRAGQGAKPQHF. CDR3 sequence (DNA): TGTGCCAGTACCCCTCGGGCGGGACAGGGGGCGAAGCCCCAGCATTTT.

This chain joins TRBV7-2 and TRBJ2-7; 8 bases fit TRBD2. This CDR3 is 16 amino acids long. The V gene end was trimmed by 5 bases and the J gene end by 2 bases; junction bases not matched to a gene: 11. The germline CDR1 and CDR2 sequences are SGHTA and FQGNSA. In DNA form, the CDR3 reads TGTGCCAGCAGCGGTATGACTAGCGCGATAACCTACGAGCAGTACTTC. Its translation: CASSGMTSAITYEQYF.

This chain connects TRBV12-5 to TRBJ1-5, with a tentative D call TRBD1 (6 bases). Germline V gene sequence: CDR1 LGHNT, CDR2 FRNRAP. V lost 8 bases, J lost 0 bases, and 14 bases lay in between. The CDR3 has 15 residues. CDR3 in amino acids: CASLLRDNSNQPQHF. CDR3 DNA sequence: TGTGCTAGTCTTCTCCGGGACAATAGCAATCAGCCCCAGCATTTT. The variable domain in full, completed from reference TRBV12-5 and TRBJ1-5, reads DARVTQTPRHKVTEMGQEVTMRCQPILGHNTVFWYRQTMMQGLELLAYFRNRAPLDDSGMPKDRFSAEMPDATLATLKIQPSEPRDSAVYFCASLLRDNSNQPQHFGDGTRLSIL.

About this clone itself: The junction shows a germline mismatch at one end, possibly a read error. The chain carries TRBV7-7 and TRBJ2-5; 9 bases map to TRBD1. Germline CDR1 and CDR2: SSHAT and FNYEAQ (reference sequence). CDR3 size: 16 residues. The CDR3, as DNA: TGTGCTAGCAGGCCCATGACAGGGGGTGGGGGAGAGACCCAGTACTTC. Its protein product is CASRPMTGGGGETQYF.

This clone was seen a single time. The CDR3 DNA reads as TGTGCCAGCTCACTCCCCGGGACTATCTACAATGAGCAGTTCTTC. Protein: CASSLPGTIYNEQFF. The rearrangement links TRBV18 to TRBJ2-1; TRBD2 matches 7 bases. Germline CDR1 KGHSH, CDR2 LQKENI. The CDR3 has 15 residues. Unmatched junction bases numbered 6, after V lost 4 bases and J lost 3 bases. The full variable domain, with the rest looked up from reference TRBV18 and TRBJ2-1, is NAGVMQNPRHLVRRRGQEARLRCSPMKGHSHVYWYRQLPEEGLKFMVYLQKENIIDESGMPKERFSAEFPKEGPSILRIQQVVRGDSAAYFCASSLPGTIYNEQFFGPGTRLTVL.

This clone is a singleton in its sample. The chain is built from TRBV5-1 and TRBJ1-1; no clear D gene. Germline CDR1 is SGHRS and CDR2 is YFSETQ. This CDR3 has 14 residues. Trimming cost V 0 bases and J 5 bases, with 11 bases left between them. CDR3 protein: CASSLAGRETEAFF. The CDR3 coding sequence is TGCGCCAGCAGCTTGGCGGGAAGAGAGACTGAAGCTTTCTTT.

The V gene is TRBV18, the J gene TRBJ2-7; 8 bases agree with TRBD1. V lost 3 bases, J lost 6 bases, and 7 bases stayed unmatched. CDR1 is KGHSH, CDR2 LQKENI, per germline. The CDR3 totals 14 residues. The DNA of the CDR3 is TGTGCCAGCTCACCGGATAACAGGGGGAGCGAGCAGTACTTC. The encoded protein is CASSPDNRGSEQYF.

The chain is built from TRBV11-3 and TRBJ2-2; unclear D gene. This CDR3 is 13 amino acids long. V was pared by 1 base and J by 5 bases, with 5 bases between. CDR1 is SGHNT and CDR2 is YENEEA in the germline V gene. The CDR3 coding sequence is TGTGCCAGCAGCTTAGGAGTTACCGGGGAGCTGTTTTTT. Translation gives CASSLGVTGELFF.

V gene TRBV6-5 combines with J gene TRBJ1-2; D call uncertain. Trimming shortened V by 4 bases and J by 7 bases, and 10 bases separated the two germline ends. In germline, CDR1 is MNHEY, CDR2 SVGAGI. This CDR3 has 12 residues. CDR3 coding DNA: TGTGCCAGCAGTTTGGAGGTGGGTGGCTACACCTTC. It encodes CASSLEVGGYTF.

V gene TRBV6-2 or TRBV6-3 combines with J gene TRBJ2-5; 11 bases fit TRBD2. With 2 bases clipped from V and 5 bases from J, the junction kept 4 bases outside the gene matches. The CDR3 length is 15 residues. CDR1 MNHEY and CDR2 SVGEGT come from the germline V gene. In DNA form, the CDR3 reads TGTGCCAGCAGTTACATTAGCGGGGGGGCGGAGACCCAGTACTTC. Encoded protein: CASSYISGGAETQYF.

The V gene is TRBV27, the J gene TRBJ1-2; D is possibly TRBD1 (5 bases). Germline CDR1 reads MNHEY; CDR2 reads SMNVEV (reference sequence). The CDR3 is made up of 16 amino acids. With 4 bases removed from V and 1 base from J, the gap between germline ends came to 16 bases. The CDR3 nucleotides read TGTGCCAGCAGTTCCGCTCGACAGAGAATTAACTATGGCTACACCTTC. Residues: CASSSARQRINYGYTF.

This clone was seen only a few times. Other DNA sequences in this sample translate to the same CDR3. The gene calls are TRBV11-2 and TRBJ1-3, with D unresolved. CDR1 and CDR2 (germline): SGHAT, FQNNGV. The CDR3 has 14 amino acids. With 5 bases removed from V and 1 base from J, the gap between germline ends came to 9 bases. CDR3 in DNA: TGTGCCAGCAGCCGAGGGTCATCTGGAAACACCATATATTTT. Its translation: CASSRGSSGNTIYF.

The chain carries TRBV28 and TRBJ2-7, with a tentative D call TRBD2 (5 bases). Germline CDR1 MDHEN, CDR2 SYDVKM. This CDR3 is built from 14 residues. V was shortened by 2 bases and J by 1 base, with 9 bases between the two germline ends. CDR3 sequence (DNA): TGTGCCAGCAGTTTAATAAGCGGATCCTACGAGCAGTACTTC. It is translated as CASSLISGSYEQYF.

The CDR3 spells CASSPDQGDSPLHF. Here the CDR3 DNA reads TGTGCCAGCTCACCCGATCAGGGCGACTCACCCCTCCACTTT. The chain uses TRBV18 and TRBJ1-6; D is perhaps TRBD1 (5 bases). The V gene lost 3 bases and the J gene lost 10 bases, with 13 bases spanning the gap. The CDR3 consists of 14 residues. Germline CDR1 KGHSH, CDR2 LQKENI.

In this sample, this clone turned up once. The chain couples TRBV13 to TRBJ2-3, with 9 bases matching TRBD2. The CDR3 runs to 19 residues. J gave up 11 bases and V 5 bases, and 26 bases lay outside the gene matches. Germline V gene lookup returns CDR1 PRHDT and CDR2 FYEKMQ (reference sequence). The CDR3 DNA sequence: TGTGCCAGCAGCCCGCGACAGGGATGGGCAGGTTTAGCGGGGGAGCGGCAGTATTTT. Residues: CASSPRQGWAGLAGERQYF.

This clone showed up just once. CDR3 bases: TGTGCCTGGAGTGTACCAGGGGGCCTCGGCAATCAGCCCCAGCATTTT. This codes for CAWSVPGGLGNQPQHF. The chain combines TRBV30 with TRBJ1-5, with 8 positions matching TRBD1. Trimming at V came to 0 bases and at J to 2 bases, leaving 6 bases not matched to a gene. Per germline, CDR1 GTSNPN and CDR2 SVGIG (reference sequence). The CDR3 spans 16 residues.